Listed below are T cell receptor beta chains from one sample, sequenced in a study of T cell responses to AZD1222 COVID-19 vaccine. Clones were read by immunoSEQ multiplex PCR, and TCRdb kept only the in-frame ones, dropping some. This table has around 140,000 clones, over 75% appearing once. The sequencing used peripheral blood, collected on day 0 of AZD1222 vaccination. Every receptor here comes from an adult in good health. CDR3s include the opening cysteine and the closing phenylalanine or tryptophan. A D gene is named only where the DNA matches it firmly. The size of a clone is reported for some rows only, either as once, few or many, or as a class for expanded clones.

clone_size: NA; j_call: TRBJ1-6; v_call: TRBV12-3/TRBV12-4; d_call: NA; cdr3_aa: CASSLGQDSPLHF; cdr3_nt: TGTGCCAGCAGTTTAGGACAGGATTCACCCCTCCACTTT
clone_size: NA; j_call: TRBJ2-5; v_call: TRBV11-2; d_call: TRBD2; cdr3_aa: CASSFSGGWDETQYF; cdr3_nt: TGTGCCAGCAGCTTTAGCGGGGGTTGGGACGAGACCCAGTACTTC
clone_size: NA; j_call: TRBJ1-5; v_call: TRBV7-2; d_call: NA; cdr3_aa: CASSLVGGHNQPQHF; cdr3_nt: TGTGCCAGCAGCTTAGTGGGAGGACACAATCAGCCCCAGCATTTT
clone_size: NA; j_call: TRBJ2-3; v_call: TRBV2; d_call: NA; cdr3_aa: CASSETGLSTDTQYF; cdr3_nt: TGTGCCAGCAGTGAAACAGGACTTAGCACAGATACGCAGTATTTT
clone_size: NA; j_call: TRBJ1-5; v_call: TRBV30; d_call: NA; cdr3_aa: CARSTTGNQPQHF; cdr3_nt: TGTGCCCGATCAACCACAGGGAACCAGCCCCAGCATTTT
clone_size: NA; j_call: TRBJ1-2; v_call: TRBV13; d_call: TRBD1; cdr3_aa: CASSSGGQTGYTF; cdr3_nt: TGTGCCAGCAGCTCCGGGGGACAGACTGGCTACACCTTC
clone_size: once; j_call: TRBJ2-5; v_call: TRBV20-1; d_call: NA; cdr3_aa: CSASLRQQETQYF; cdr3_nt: TGCAGTGCTAGTCTCAGGCAACAAGAGACCCAGTACTTC
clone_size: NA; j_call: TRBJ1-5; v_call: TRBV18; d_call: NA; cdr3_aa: CASSPRTGWPQNQPQHF; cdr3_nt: TGTGCCAGCTCCCCTCGAACGGGGTGGCCACAGAATCAGCCCCAGCATTTT
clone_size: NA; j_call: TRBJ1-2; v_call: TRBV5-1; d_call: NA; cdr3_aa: CASSLDSQNYGYTF; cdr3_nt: TGCGCCAGCAGCCTGGACAGCCAAAACTATGGCTACACCTTC
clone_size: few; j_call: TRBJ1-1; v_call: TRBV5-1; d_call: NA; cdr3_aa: CASSPRGRTNTEAFF; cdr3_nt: TGCGCCAGCAGTCCTAGGGGGAGGACGAACACTGAAGCTTTCTTT
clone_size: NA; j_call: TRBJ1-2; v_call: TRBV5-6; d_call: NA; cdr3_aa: CASSLGLAAYGYTF; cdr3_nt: TGTGCCAGCAGCTTGGGCCTCGCCGCCTATGGCTACACCTTC
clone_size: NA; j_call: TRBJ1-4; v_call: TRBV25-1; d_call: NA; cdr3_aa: CASGDSPNEKLFF; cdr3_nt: TGTGCCAGCGGTGACAGCCCTAATGAAAAACTGTTTTTT
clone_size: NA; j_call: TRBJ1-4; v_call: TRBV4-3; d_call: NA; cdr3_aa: CASSQDAGTNEKLFF; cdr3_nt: TGCGCCAGCAGCCAAGATGCGGGGACAAATGAAAAACTGTTTTTT
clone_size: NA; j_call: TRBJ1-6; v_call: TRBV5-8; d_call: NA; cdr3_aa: CASSLGAYSPLHF; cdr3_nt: TGTGCCAGCAGCTTGGGAGCGTACTCACCCCTCCACTTT
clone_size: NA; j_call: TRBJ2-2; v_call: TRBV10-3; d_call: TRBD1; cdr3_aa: CASDRTGNTGELFF; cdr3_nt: TGTGCCTCGGATCGGACAGGGAACACCGGGGAGCTGTTTTTT
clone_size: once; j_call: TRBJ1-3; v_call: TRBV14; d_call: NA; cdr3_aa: CASSQAISGNTIYF; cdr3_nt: TGTGCCAGCAGCCAAGCCATCTCTGGAAACACCATATATTTT
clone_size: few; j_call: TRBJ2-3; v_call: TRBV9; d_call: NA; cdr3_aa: CASSVDTSTDTQYF; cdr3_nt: TGTGCCAGCAGCGTAGACACCAGCACAGATACGCAGTATTTT
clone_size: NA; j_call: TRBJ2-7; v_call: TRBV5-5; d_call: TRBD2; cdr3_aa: CASREAGTYEQYF; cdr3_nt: TGTGCCAGCCGGGAGGCAGGGACTTACGAGCAGTACTTC
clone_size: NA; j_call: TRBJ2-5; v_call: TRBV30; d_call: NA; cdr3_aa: CAWSGGAQYF; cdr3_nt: TGTGCCTGGAGTGGCGGGGCCCAGTACTTC
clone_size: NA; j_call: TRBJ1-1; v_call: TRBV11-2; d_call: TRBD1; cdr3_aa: CASRFQGGRAFF; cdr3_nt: TGTGCCAGCAGGTTCCAGGGGGGTCGAGCTTTCTTT
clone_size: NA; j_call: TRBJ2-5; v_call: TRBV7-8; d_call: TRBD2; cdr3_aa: CASSLGTSGGTQYF; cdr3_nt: TGTGCCAGCAGCTTAGGGACTAGCGGTGGGACCCAGTACTTC
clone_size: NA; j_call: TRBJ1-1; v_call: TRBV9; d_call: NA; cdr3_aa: CASSVGGDTEAFF; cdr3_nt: TGTGCCAGCAGCGTAGGTGGGGACACTGAAGCTTTCTTT
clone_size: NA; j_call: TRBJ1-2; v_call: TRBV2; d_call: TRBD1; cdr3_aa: CASSGGIPDRGHGGYTF; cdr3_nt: TGTGCCAGCAGTGGGGGTATCCCAGACAGGGGGCACGGTGGCTACACCTTC
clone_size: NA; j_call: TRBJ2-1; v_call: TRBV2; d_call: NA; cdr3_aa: CASSLDNYYNEQFF; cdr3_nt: TGTGCCAGCAGTTTGGACAATTACTACAATGAGCAGTTCTTC
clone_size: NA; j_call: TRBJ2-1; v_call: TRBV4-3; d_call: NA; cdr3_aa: CASSQDHVGGVYNEQFF; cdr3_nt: TGCGCCAGCAGCCAAGATCATGTAGGGGGAGTATACAATGAGCAGTTCTTC
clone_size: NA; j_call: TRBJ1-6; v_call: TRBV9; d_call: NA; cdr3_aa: CASSVFGADSPLHF; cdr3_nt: TGTGCCAGCAGCGTATTCGGGGCCGATTCACCCCTCCACTTT
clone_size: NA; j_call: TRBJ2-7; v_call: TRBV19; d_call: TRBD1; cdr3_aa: CASSKSGTGSYEQYF; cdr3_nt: TGTGCCAGTAGTAAGAGTGGGACAGGGTCCTACGAGCAGTACTTC
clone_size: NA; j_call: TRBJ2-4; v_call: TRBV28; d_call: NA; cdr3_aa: CASRGLAKNIQYF; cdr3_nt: TGTGCCAGCAGAGGACTAGCCAAAAACATTCAGTACTTC
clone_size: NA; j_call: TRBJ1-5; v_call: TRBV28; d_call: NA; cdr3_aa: CASRDRRGLVSNQPQHF; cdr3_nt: TGTGCCAGCAGAGACCGTCGGGGGTTGGTAAGCAATCAGCCCCAGCATTTT
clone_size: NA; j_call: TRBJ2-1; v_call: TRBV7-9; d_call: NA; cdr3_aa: CASSSPHGGRGFF; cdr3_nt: TGTGCCAGCAGCTCCCCCCACGGGGGCCGGGGGTTCTTC
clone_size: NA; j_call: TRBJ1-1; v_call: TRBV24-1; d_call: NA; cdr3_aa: CATSDRDDEAFF; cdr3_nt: TGTGCCACCAGTGATAGGGATGATGAAGCTTTCTTT